This T cell receptor (beta chain) was sequenced in a study of monozygotic twins with inflammatory bowel disease. Study conclusions and caveats: Healthy co-twins exceeded IBD patients in TCRbeta diversity as measured by inverse Simpson.

The CDR3 runs to 15 residues. CDR1 and CDR2 (germline): MNHEY, SMNVEV (reference sequence). Regarding this clonotype: Its antigen is unidentified.

From the 5' RACE reads, TCRdb lists one entry per CDR3 protein and no DNA. This sample's clone table lists about 350,000 distinct CDR3 sequences. This chain links TRBV27 with TRBJ2-7; no DNA is available, so the TRBD2 call from TCRdb remains unchecked. The sequencing input was blood. This receptor was taken from a human donor with ulcerative colitis or Crohn's disease, or a healthy co-twin of an affected twin (not recorded which). The CDR3 loop reads CASSTRGMSSYEQYF.